Listed below are T cell receptor beta chains from one sample, sequenced in a study of shared clonotypes between healthy human individuals. The method was immunoSEQ multiplex PCR; TCRdb's version includes in-frame clones alone and lacks a portion of them. The sample shows roughly 2.5 million clones, around 94% of them seen only once. Sequenced sample: naive CD4+ T cells sorted from blood. These receptors all come from a man aged 18-30 years in good health. CDR3s include the opening cysteine and the closing phenylalanine or tryptophan. Fields, in order: CDR3 DNA, CDR3 protein, V gene, clone size, D gene, J gene. D genes are given only for firm matches. Not all rows give a size; the values are once, few, many and, for expanded clones, a class.

CDR3nt: TGTGCCAGCAGTTACGGGGACAGGGGCACAGATACGCAGTATTTT; CDR3aa: CASSYGDRGTDTQYF; v_gene: TRBV6-5; abundance: -; d_gene: TRBD1; j_gene: TRBJ2-3
CDR3nt: TGCGCCAGCAGCTTGGCCCAACAGGGGATCCATGAGCAGTTCTTC; CDR3aa: CASSLAQQGIHEQFF; v_gene: TRBV5-1; abundance: -; d_gene: TRBD1; j_gene: TRBJ2-1
CDR3nt: TGTGCCTGGATCCAGCAGCTTAACACCGGGGAGCTGTTTTTT; CDR3aa: CAWIQQLNTGELFF; v_gene: TRBV30; abundance: -; d_gene: -; j_gene: TRBJ2-2
CDR3nt: TGTGCCAGCAGCATAAGGTCCTTTGGCTACACCTTC; CDR3aa: CASSIRSFGYTF; v_gene: TRBV5-6; abundance: -; d_gene: -; j_gene: TRBJ1-2
CDR3nt: TGTGCCAGCAGCCCCACCTTGATGGGGGCCGGGCACACTGAAGCTTTCTTT; CDR3aa: CASSPTLMGAGHTEAFF; v_gene: TRBV9; abundance: -; d_gene: -; j_gene: TRBJ1-1
CDR3nt: TGTGCCAGCAGTGAAGCGCTGCTTTCATACAATGAGCAGTTCTTC; CDR3aa: CASSEALLSYNEQFF; v_gene: TRBV6-1; abundance: -; d_gene: -; j_gene: TRBJ2-1
CDR3nt: TGTGCCAGTAGTACAAGGGGACTAGGCACCGCGAACACCGGGGAGCTGTTTTTT; CDR3aa: CASSTRGLGTANTGELFF; v_gene: TRBV19; abundance: -; d_gene: TRBD2; j_gene: TRBJ2-2
CDR3nt: TGTGCCAGCAGAAGTACTAGCGGGAGGGTCCATGAGCAGTTCTTC; CDR3aa: CASRSTSGRVHEQFF; v_gene: TRBV6-5; abundance: once; d_gene: TRBD2; j_gene: TRBJ2-1
CDR3nt: TGTGCCAGCTCACCGAGACAGGACTCGGGCTACACCTTC; CDR3aa: CASSPRQDSGYTF; v_gene: TRBV18; abundance: -; d_gene: -; j_gene: TRBJ1-2
CDR3nt: TGTGCCATCAGTGCCGGGACACCTAATAGCAATCAGCCCCAGCATTTT; CDR3aa: CAISAGTPNSNQPQHF; v_gene: TRBV10-3; abundance: -; d_gene: -; j_gene: TRBJ1-5
CDR3nt: TGTGCCAGCACAACAGGGGTTTCCTACGAGCAGTACTTC; CDR3aa: CASTTGVSYEQYF; v_gene: TRBV28; abundance: -; d_gene: TRBD1; j_gene: TRBJ2-7
CDR3nt: TGTGCCACCAGCAGAGAAGGGACCACCTACGAGCAGTACTTC; CDR3aa: CATSREGTTYEQYF; v_gene: TRBV15; abundance: -; d_gene: -; j_gene: TRBJ2-7
CDR3nt: TGTGCCAGTAGCGGAGATCGGAACGAGCAGTACTTC; CDR3aa: CASSGDRNEQYF; v_gene: TRBV19; abundance: -; d_gene: -; j_gene: TRBJ2-7
CDR3nt: TGTGCCAGCACCATACAGGGGCAGTCGAACTATGGCTACACCTTC; CDR3aa: CASTIQGQSNYGYTF; v_gene: TRBV5-6; abundance: -; d_gene: TRBD1; j_gene: TRBJ1-2
CDR3nt: TGTGCCAGTAGTATAACCGGGTATGACAATCAGCCCCAGCATTTT; CDR3aa: CASSITGYDNQPQHF; v_gene: TRBV19; abundance: -; d_gene: -; j_gene: TRBJ1-5
CDR3nt: TGTGCCAGCAGCTTAGGGGGGAAGACTAACTATGGCTACACCTTC; CDR3aa: CASSLGGKTNYGYTF; v_gene: TRBV5-6; abundance: -; d_gene: -; j_gene: TRBJ1-2
CDR3nt: TGTGCCAGCAGTCCCTGGGAGCGGTATGGCTACACCTTC; CDR3aa: CASSPWERYGYTF; v_gene: TRBV6-5; abundance: -; d_gene: -; j_gene: TRBJ1-2
CDR3nt: TGTGCCAGCAGCTCCGCGGGGCCGTCGAACGACGAGCAGTACTTC; CDR3aa: CASSSAGPSNDEQYF; v_gene: TRBV5-4; abundance: -; d_gene: -; j_gene: TRBJ2-7
CDR3nt: TGTGCCAGCAGCTTGGGGACACGAGGGACCGGGGAGCTGTTTTTT; CDR3aa: CASSLGTRGTGELFF; v_gene: TRBV7-8; abundance: -; d_gene: -; j_gene: TRBJ2-2
CDR3nt: TGCGCCAGCAGTGAGTCGTCAGGGATGAATGAAAAACTGTTTTTT; CDR3aa: CASSESSGMNEKLFF; v_gene: TRBV10-1; abundance: -; d_gene: -; j_gene: TRBJ1-4
CDR3nt: TGTGCCAGCAGAAGGGGACGGAACACCGGGGAGCTGTTTTTT; CDR3aa: CASRRGRNTGELFF; v_gene: TRBV6-5; abundance: -; d_gene: -; j_gene: TRBJ2-2
CDR3nt: TGTGCCAGCAGTGAACTGGGGGCGCGTACTGAAGCTTTCTTT; CDR3aa: CASSELGARTEAFF; v_gene: TRBV2; abundance: -; d_gene: -; j_gene: TRBJ1-1
CDR3nt: TGTGCCAGCAGTGAATTCCAGGGAGGGAATACGCAGTATTTT; CDR3aa: CASSEFQGGNTQYF; v_gene: TRBV2; abundance: -; d_gene: TRBD2; j_gene: TRBJ2-3
CDR3nt: TGCGCCAGCAGTCGTAGACAAACTAACTATGGCTACACCTTC; CDR3aa: CASSRRQTNYGYTF; v_gene: TRBV4-1; abundance: -; d_gene: -; j_gene: TRBJ1-2
CDR3nt: TGTGCCAGTAGTATAGATCGGCTGAAAACCAACTATGGCTACACCTTC; CDR3aa: CASSIDRLKTNYGYTF; v_gene: TRBV19; abundance: -; d_gene: -; j_gene: TRBJ1-2
CDR3nt: TGTGCCATCGGCCCGGACGTGAACACTGAAGCTTTCTTT; CDR3aa: CAIGPDVNTEAFF; v_gene: TRBV10-3; abundance: -; d_gene: -; j_gene: TRBJ1-1
CDR3nt: TGCGCCAGCAGAGATTCAGGGAGCTCCTATAATTCACCCCTCCACTTT; CDR3aa: CASRDSGSSYNSPLHF; v_gene: TRBV5-1; abundance: -; d_gene: -; j_gene: TRBJ1-6
CDR3nt: TGTGCCAGCAGCCCCGCCGGGACTAGCCCTGGGCGGGCCTACAATGAGCAGTTCTTC; CDR3aa: CASSPAGTSPGRAYNEQFF; v_gene: TRBV11-2; abundance: -; d_gene: TRBD2; j_gene: TRBJ2-1
CDR3nt: TGTGCCAGCAGTCTCATCACGGAAGGCTACACCTTC; CDR3aa: CASSLITEGYTF; v_gene: TRBV28; abundance: -; d_gene: -; j_gene: TRBJ1-2
CDR3nt: TGCGCCAGCAGCCATGGGGACAGGGGGGACACTGAAGCTTTCTTT; CDR3aa: CASSHGDRGDTEAFF; v_gene: TRBV5-1; abundance: few; d_gene: TRBD1; j_gene: TRBJ1-1
CDR3nt: TGTGCCAGCAGCGTAGGAACGACTAGCACAGATACGCAGTATTTT; CDR3aa: CASSVGTTSTDTQYF; v_gene: TRBV9; abundance: -; d_gene: -; j_gene: TRBJ2-3
CDR3nt: TGTGCCAGCAGCGCAGAACAGGGAAGTTCTGGAAACACCATATATTTT; CDR3aa: CASSAEQGSSGNTIYF; v_gene: TRBV2; abundance: once; d_gene: -; j_gene: TRBJ1-3
CDR3nt: TGTGCCAGCTCACCACCCTCCGGGACTTACAATGAGCAGTTCTTC; CDR3aa: CASSPPSGTYNEQFF; v_gene: TRBV18; abundance: once; d_gene: -; j_gene: TRBJ2-1
CDR3nt: TGCGCCAGCAGCCAAGATGGGTCCAGGAAAAAACTGTTTTTT; CDR3aa: CASSQDGSRKKLFF; v_gene: TRBV4-1; abundance: -; d_gene: -; j_gene: TRBJ1-4
CDR3nt: TGTGCCACCAGCAGAGGGTTGGGACAGGCCCACTATGGCTACACCTTC; CDR3aa: CATSRGLGQAHYGYTF; v_gene: TRBV15; abundance: -; d_gene: TRBD1; j_gene: TRBJ1-2
CDR3nt: TGTGCCAGTAGTCAAGCTTTCCGGGGCGGGGATCATAGGCCCTACGAGCAGTACTTC; CDR3aa: CASSQAFRGGDHRPYEQYF; v_gene: TRBV19; abundance: once; d_gene: -; j_gene: TRBJ2-7
CDR3nt: TGCGCCAGCAGAGTACAGGGGGATAACACTGAAGCTTTCTTT; CDR3aa: CASRVQGDNTEAFF; v_gene: TRBV23-1; abundance: -; d_gene: TRBD1; j_gene: TRBJ1-1
CDR3nt: TGTGCCAGCAGTGAAGTTGGGACATACTATGGGACCCAGTACTTC; CDR3aa: CASSEVGTYYGTQYF; v_gene: TRBV2; abundance: -; d_gene: -; j_gene: TRBJ2-5
CDR3nt: TGTGCCAGCAGCTTAGGAAGCGGGAGGGCGGATACGCAGTATTTT; CDR3aa: CASSLGSGRADTQYF; v_gene: TRBV7-2; abundance: -; d_gene: TRBD2; j_gene: TRBJ2-3
CDR3nt: TGCGCCAGCAGGTTTGAGGGCGGCAATGAGCAGTTCTTC; CDR3aa: CASRFEGGNEQFF; v_gene: TRBV5-1; abundance: -; d_gene: -; j_gene: TRBJ2-1